A single sample is the source of the 27 T cell receptor beta chains below, sequenced in a study of blood T cell repertoires in COVID-19. This table comes from immunoSEQ multiplex PCR, and its TCRdb copy is limited to in-frame clones, with some not included. This table has around 190,000 clones, roughly 83% appearing once. Sequencing was carried out using peripheral blood. The origin of the receptors is a woman in her thirties or forties with COVID-19, enrolled during active disease.

The chain uses TRBV7-8 and TRBJ2-1, with 10 bases identical to TRBD2. Per the germline V gene, CDR1 is SGHVS and CDR2 is FQNEAQ. Germline trimming cut 8 bases from V and 8 bases from J; bases unmatched to any gene: 9. This CDR3 is built from 14 residues. CDR3: CASREASGSDEQFF. Written as DNA, the CDR3 is TGTGCCAGCCGAGAGGCTAGCGGGAGCGATGAGCAGTTCTTC.

The chain links TRBV2 to TRBJ2-3; 16 nucleotides align to TRBD2. Losses at the gene ends were 7 bases for V and 9 bases for J; bases not matched to a gene: 7. From germline, CDR1 is SNHLY and CDR2 FYNNEI. The CDR3 consists of 15 residues. CDR3 in DNA: TGTGCCAGCAAAGGGACTAGCGGGGGGGCAGGGACGCAGTATTTT. Translation gives CASKGTSGGAGTQYF.

This chain connects TRBV5-1 to TRBJ2-7, with 10 bases fitting TRBD2. This CDR3 is built from 15 residues. Germline CDR1 is SGHRS and CDR2 is YFSETQ. The ends lost 0 bases at V and 4 bases at J; junction bases unmatched: 4. CDR3 nucleotide sequence: TGCGCCAGCAGCTTGGTAGCGGGAGGAGGATACGAGCAGTACTTC. Translation: CASSLVAGGGYEQYF.

J is TRBJ2-1 and V is TRBV11-2; 7 bases fit TRBD1. The CDR3 runs 15 residues. V gave up 5 bases and J gave up 4 bases; unmatched junction bases: 8. In germline, CDR1 is SGHAT, CDR2 FQNNGV. The CDR3 bases are TGTGCCAGCAGCGTGGGACAGTCAATATACAATGAGCAGTTCTTC. This translates into CASSVGQSIYNEQFF.

Of note for this clone: The sample contains more than one DNA sequence encoding this CDR3. The genes are TRBV5-1 and TRBJ1-3; 8 bases are shared with TRBD1. V lost 4 bases, J lost 2 bases, and 2 bases stayed unmatched. The CDR3 loop spans 14 amino acids. The germline CDR1 and CDR2 sequences are SGHRS and YFSETQ. CDR3 nucleotide sequence: TGCGCCAGCAGCGTGACAGGGGCTGGAAACACCATATATTTT. As protein: CASSVTGAGNTIYF.

The chain is built from TRBV24-1 and TRBJ2-3; TRBD1 matches 12 bases. V shed 3 bases and J 5 bases; nucleotides not matched to a gene: 8. Germline CDR1 reads KGHDR; CDR2 reads SFDVKD. The CDR3 sequence is 17 residues long. The CDR3 is CATSDPSGDRGQDTQYF. The CDR3 nucleotides are TGTGCCACCAGTGATCCCTCCGGGGACAGGGGGCAAGATACGCAGTATTTT.

This clone was found once. The chain joins TRBV2 to TRBJ2-1, with D tentatively TRBD2 (7 bases). The CDR3 consists of 16 residues. The germline V and J ends were trimmed by 3 bases and 7 bases, with 19 bases remaining between them. Germline V gene sequence: CDR1 SNHLY, CDR2 FYNNEI. The CDR3 spells CASSEGPSGTRNEQFF. The CDR3 coding sequence is TGTGCCAGCAGTGAGGGTCCCAGCGGGACAAGGAATGAGCAGTTCTTC.

The chain is built from TRBV21-1 and TRBJ2-5; the table names TRBD2, a call not compared with the DNA. TRBV21-1 represents a pseudogene. The CDR3 length is 18 residues. CDR3 in amino acids: CASSKGLEPGLAWETQYF. CDR3 DNA sequence: TGTGCCAGCAGCAAAGGGTTAGAACCGGGACTAGCGTGGGAGACCCAGTACTTC.

The chain employs TRBV10-3 and TRBJ2-3, with 8 bases lining up with TRBD2. This CDR3 has 17 residues. Germline loops: CDR1 ENHRY, CDR2 SYGVKD. V was clipped by 0 bases and J by 4 bases; unmatched bases: 9. The CDR3 DNA reads TGTGCCATCAGTGAGTCGAGGGGGACTAGAAACCCAGATACGCAGTATTTT. This gives the protein CAISESRGTRNPDTQYF.

This chain joins TRBV9 and TRBJ1-1, with 8 bases identical to TRBD1. The V gene end was trimmed by 5 bases and the J gene end by 6 bases; junction bases not matched to a gene: 12. The germline V gene encodes CDR1 SGDLS and CDR2 YYNGEE. The CDR3 contains 15 residues. The CDR3 reads CASRKSGTGFAEAFF. CDR3 in DNA: TGTGCCAGCAGGAAGTCCGGGACAGGCTTCGCTGAAGCTTTCTTT.

This clone was seen only a few times. The rearrangement uses TRBV5-6 and TRBJ2-7; TRBD2 aligns across 11 bases. This CDR3 comprises 17 residues. The germline V gene encodes CDR1 SGHDT and CDR2 YYEEEE. Losses at the gene ends were 0 bases for V and 3 bases for J; bases not matched to a gene: 8. CDR3 nucleotide sequence: TGTGCCAGCAGCTTGGCGCTAGCGGGGGGTCCACTCTACGAGCAGTACTTC. It is translated as CASSLALAGGPLYEQYF. The entire variable domain, with the rest obtained from reference TRBV5-6 and TRBJ2-7, is as follows: DAGVTQSPTHLIKTRGQQVTLRCSPKSGHDTVSWYQQALGQGPQFIFQYYEEEERQRGNFPDRFSGHQFPNYSSELNVNALLLGDSALYLCASSLALAGGPLYEQYFGPGTRLTVT.

The chain carries TRBV3-1 (or the pseudogene TRBV3-2) and TRBJ2-7, with TRBD1 matching over 7 bases. The V segment lost 0 bases and the J segment 3 bases; nucleotides outside the gene matches: 14. The germline V gene has CDR1 LGHDT and CDR2 YNNKEL (reference sequence). The CDR3 has 18 amino acids. CDR3 amino acids: CASSQEDRRRSVFYEQYF. The CDR3 DNA is TGTGCCAGCAGCCAAGAGGACAGGCGACGTAGTGTTTTCTACGAGCAGTACTTC.

The gene calls are TRBV11-2 and TRBJ2-1; TRBD1 might be the D (7 bases). The germline V gene encodes CDR1 SGHAT and CDR2 FQNNGV. This CDR3 has 15 amino acids. Trimming left V 1 base short and J 7 bases short, with 14 bases between. Here the CDR3 DNA reads TGTGCCAGCAGCTTAGTGGGGCCAGGGGGGAATGAGCAGTTCTTC. It codes for CASSLVGPGGNEQFF.

This clone has a count of ten or more. The CDR3 loop is CASSITGVNGYTF. CDR3 in DNA: TGTGCCAGTAGTATCACAGGGGTTAATGGCTACACCTTC. The rearrangement links TRBV19 to TRBJ1-2, with 7 bases identical to TRBD1. The CDR3 contains 13 residues. Trimming removed 3 bases from V and 6 bases from J; junction bases left unmatched: 4. Per the germline V gene, CDR1 is LNHDA and CDR2 is SQIVND (reference sequence).

The chain recombines TRBV5-4 with TRBJ2-3, with TRBD2 matching over 7 bases. V gave up 4 bases and J gave up 3 bases; unmatched junction bases: 11. CDR3 length equals 16 residues. CDR1 and CDR2 from the germline V gene are SGHNT and YYREEE (reference sequence). The DNA of the CDR3 is TGTGCCAGCAGCACTGCTAGCGGAAGACTGACAGATACGCAGTATTTT. It yields the protein CASSTASGRLTDTQYF.

This clone was counted a single time. This rearrangement joins TRBV19 to TRBJ1-3, with a weak D call TRBD1 (5 bases). The CDR3 sequence is 13 residues long. With 8 bases removed from V and 3 bases from J, the gap between germline ends came to 11 bases. Germline V lookup: CDR1 LNHDA, CDR2 SQIVND (reference sequence). CDR3 region: CASSYGGGNTIYF. CDR3 DNA sequence: TGTGCCAGTTCTTACGGGGGTGGAAACACCATATATTTT.

The genes are TRBV10-3 and TRBJ1-2, with D perhaps matching TRBD1 (5 bases). This CDR3 contains 12 residues. Germline values: CDR1 ENHRY, CDR2 SYGVKD. Trimming shortened V by 6 bases and J by 1 base, and 6 bases separated the two germline ends. CDR3 DNA sequence: TGTGCCATCAGCAGGGATAACTATGGCTACACCTTC. Translation gives CAISRDNYGYTF.

This chain joins TRBV5-4 and TRBJ2-5, with TRBD2 identical over 10 bases. The germline CDR1 and CDR2 sequences are SGHNT and YYREEE (reference sequence). The CDR3 length is 15 residues. V shed 4 bases and J 3 bases; nucleotides not matched to a gene: 6. CDR3 residues: CASSPTSGIKETQYF. The CDR3 coding sequence is TGTGCCAGCAGCCCTACTAGCGGGATAAAAGAGACCCAGTACTTC. Combining the CDR3 with reference TRBV5-4 and TRBJ2-5 gives the whole variable domain ETGVTQSPTHLIKTRGQQVTLRCSSQSGHNTVSWYQQALGQGPQFIFQYYREEENGRGNFPPRFSGLQFPNYSSELNVNALELDDSALYLCASSPTSGIKETQYFGPGTRLLVL.

The chain employs TRBV15 and TRBJ1-2, with 8 bases lining up with TRBD1. V was pared by 8 bases and J by 8 bases, with 10 bases of the junction left unmatched. This CDR3 comprises 13 residues. Germline-derived CDR1 and CDR2 are LNHNV and YYDKDF (reference sequence). The CDR3 sequence is CATRGQGAGGYTF. The CDR3 region has the DNA TGTGCCACCCGAGGGCAGGGGGCGGGGGGCTACACCTTC.

The V gene is TRBV30, the J gene TRBJ1-2; 11 nucleotides line up with TRBD1. After removal of 2 bases from V and 0 bases from J, the junction contained 17 bases not matched to a gene. The V gene's germline CDR1 is GTSNPN and CDR2 SVGIG (reference sequence). The CDR3 sequence is 20 residues long. CDR3 sequence (DNA): TGTGCCTGGAGTAGGGACCCCCGTGGGACAGGGGGTTTAGCTAACTATGGCTACACCTTC. Translating gives CAWSRDPRGTGGLANYGYTF.

This clone was counted a few times. CDR3 residues: CASSEGPDRYYGYTF. The CDR3 DNA follows: TGTGCCAGCAGTGAAGGACCGGACAGGTACTATGGCTACACCTTC. The V and J genes are TRBV6-1 and TRBJ1-2, with 7 bases aligning to TRBD1. V trimming: 1 base; J trimming: 3 bases; junction bases outside the gene matches: 5. The germline V gene encodes CDR1 MNHNS and CDR2 SASEGT. The CDR3 extends over 15 amino acids.

The chain employs TRBV18 and TRBJ2-1; D might be TRBD2 (6 bases). The V and J ends lost 2 bases and 0 bases respectively, with 26 bases between them. Per the germline V gene, CDR1 is KGHSH and CDR2 is LQKENI. The CDR3 length is 21 residues. The CDR3 nucleotides read TGTGCCAGCTCACCAACTTACCCACTTGCGGGGTCTTTAAGCTCCTACAATGAGCAGTTCTTC. It specifies CASSPTYPLAGSLSSYNEQFF.

In DNA form, the CDR3 reads TGTGCCAGCAGCTCACAAGGGGGGACAGGCACCACGCAGTATTTT. Translated, it gives CASSSQGGTGTTQYF. This chain joins TRBV11-2 and TRBJ2-3; 8 bases are a match to TRBD1. With 4 bases clipped from V and 9 bases from J, the junction kept 12 bases outside the gene matches. Per germline, CDR1 SGHAT and CDR2 FQNNGV. The CDR3 loop spans 15 amino acids.

The CDR3 DNA follows: TGTGCCAGCAGTGAACGCTCAGGGGAAGCTGGGGCCAACGTCCTGACTTTC. This encodes CASSERSGEAGANVLTF. The chain carries TRBV2 and TRBJ2-6; a possible D gene is TRBD1 (6 bases). CDR1 SNHLY and CDR2 FYNNEI come from the germline V gene. The CDR3 length is 17 residues. V was cut by 2 bases and J by 2 bases, with 13 bases left in between. Supplemented by reference TRBV2 and TRBJ2-6, the full variable domain reads EPEVTQTPSHQVTQMGQEVILRCVPISNHLYFYWYRQILGQKVEFLVSFYNNEISEKSEIFDDQFSVERPDGSNFTLKIRSTKLEDSAMYFCASSERSGEAGANVLTFGAGSRLTVL.

The chain is built from TRBV3-1 (or the pseudogene TRBV3-2) and TRBJ2-1; no clear D gene. The CDR3 has 13 residues. Germline CDR1 and CDR2: LGHDT and YNNKEL (reference sequence). V lost 5 bases to trimming and J lost 4 bases, with 9 bases between them. CDR3 coding DNA: TGTGCCAGCAGCTTGTTGCGTTACAATGAGCAGTTCTTC. This translates into CASSLLRYNEQFF.

The chain recombines TRBV5-1 with TRBJ2-5; a weak D match, TRBD1 (6 bases). The ends were cut back, 4 bases at V and 1 base at J, with 17 bases in the middle. The germline V gene encodes CDR1 SGHRS and CDR2 YFSETQ. The CDR3 length is 16 residues. DNA for the CDR3: TGCGCCAGCAGCCAACAGGGCGCGGGTAGCCAAGAGACCCAGTACTTC. It is translated as CASSQQGAGSQETQYF.

The chain links TRBV7-2 to TRBJ1-5; TRBD1 might be the D (6 bases). The CDR3 covers 13 residues. The germline gives CDR1 SGHTA, CDR2 FQGNSA. V was pared by 2 bases and J by 6 bases, with 8 bases between. The CDR3 protein is CASSLSQGQPQHF. The CDR3 DNA sequence: TGTGCCAGCAGCTTATCACAGGGTCAGCCCCAGCATTTT. The complete variable domain, with remaining parts taken from reference TRBV7-2 and TRBJ1-5, reads GAGVSQSPSNKVTEKGKDVELRCDPISGHTALYWYRQSLGQGLEFLIYFQGNSAPDKSGLPSDRFSAERTGGSVSTLTIQRTQQEDSAVYLCASSLSQGQPQHFGDGTRLSIL.